A selection of T cell receptor beta chains follows, all from one sample in a study of T cell responses to AZD1222 COVID-19 vaccine. Sequencing used immunoSEQ multiplex PCR; TCRdb keeps in-frame clones, though not all of them. The profile shows 120,000 or so clones, approximately 90% of them singletons. The sequencing used peripheral blood, collected 28 days after the second AZD1222 dose. These TCRs come from an adult who received the AZD1222 COVID-19 vaccine. CDR3s include the opening cysteine and the closing phenylalanine or tryptophan. The D gene is left open where the match is weak.

>TRBD1|15|TRBJ1-1|TRBV19
CASSSAGTVNTEAFF
>-|14|TRBJ2-1|TRBV5-1
CASSLGQNYNEQFF
>-|14|TRBJ1-2|TRBV19
CASSIERGGYGYTF
>TRBD2|15|TRBJ2-1|TRBV19
CASSPTQRERNEQFF
>-|13|TRBJ2-7|TRBV21-1
CASSGDRHYEQYF
>-|13|TRBJ2-7|TRBV12-3/TRBV12-4
CASSLVTAYEQYF
>-|11|TRBJ2-1|TRBV20-1
CSSEEGNEQFF
>-|16|TRBJ1-5|TRBV5-6
CASSLAAGRGNQPQHF
>-|20|TRBJ2-2|TRBV9
CASSVGAAGRSTLNTGELFF
>-|17|TRBJ1-6|TRBV27
CASSTGKESSYNSPLHF
>-|15|TRBJ1-6|TRBV11-1
CASSLGPGTGSPLHF
>-|12|TRBJ1-2|TRBV12-3/TRBV12-4
CASSFELSGYTF
>-|13|TRBJ1-1|TRBV6-5
CASEGAMNTEAFF
>-|15|TRBJ1-6|TRBV5-1
CASSLVLGRGSPLHF
>TRBD1|14|TRBJ1-6|TRBV28
CASSSGQGDSPLHF
>-|13|TRBJ1-1|TRBV6-1
CASSDERVPEAFF
>-|13|TRBJ1-1|TRBV6-5
CASRRVMNTEAFF
>-|14|TRBJ1-2|TRBV18
CASSPGTENYGYTF
>TRBD1|15|TRBJ1-6|TRBV6-6
CASSQGQETNSPLHF
>-|12|TRBJ1-2|TRBV19
CASSQDTYGYTF
>TRBD1|19|TRBJ2-5|TRBV7-8
CASSSTARGQVSLRETQYF
>TRBD1|14|TRBJ1-5|TRBV19
CASSTRTGGASQHF
>-|18|TRBJ2-5|TRBV27
CASSANTGGGPDQETQYF
>TRBD2|14|TRBJ2-7|TRBV20-1
CSASAGLAIGEQYF
>TRBD2|19|TRBJ2-1|TRBV20-1
CSASATSPSGRSSYNEQFF
>TRBD1|14|TRBJ2-5|TRBV7-9
CASRGTGEGETQYF
>-|14|TRBJ2-7|TRBV5-1
CASSSGGRAYEQYF
>-|13|TRBJ2-6|TRBV29-1
CSVVRVGANVLTF
>-|14|TRBJ2-2|TRBV6-1
CASSEPANTGELFF
>-|12|TRBJ1-2|TRBV15
CATSSNAGGYTF
>TRBD1|16|TRBJ1-1|TRBV27
CASSLGEGALNTEAFF
>-|11|TRBJ1-1|TRBV19
CASRLSTEAFF
>TRBD1|15|TRBJ2-5|TRBV5-1
CASSARQGAIETQYF
>-|12|TRBJ2-5|TRBV5-1
CASSLYQETQYF
>TRBD2|17|TRBJ2-1|TRBV7-9
CASSLTWASGISNEQFF
>-|16|TRBJ1-3|TRBV6-1
CASSETGLLSGNTIYF
>TRBD1|14|TRBJ1-2|TRBV7-9
CASRPGTATYGYTF
>-|14|TRBJ2-1|TRBV9
CASSGSPLYNEQFF
>-|14|TRBJ1-4|TRBV5-1
CASSSGQGIEKLFF
>-|15|TRBJ1-1|TRBV6-5
CASSYTRVGGTEAFF
>-|17|TRBJ2-1|TRBV28
CASRTRNRVSAGNEQFF
>-|13|TRBJ1-5|TRBV11-2
CASSLGSNQPQHF
>-|15|TRBJ1-2|TRBV6-5
CASIFRQGRHYGYTF
>-|13|TRBJ2-2|TRBV27
CASSPVLGGELFF
>-|14|TRBJ1-2|TRBV18
CASSPGANFYGYTF
>-|15|TRBJ1-3|TRBV7-9
CACHKGEYSGNTIYF
>TRBD2|16|TRBJ2-1|TRBV6-6
CASISTSGFPYNEQFF
>TRBD1|16|TRBJ1-3|TRBV15
CATVKIQGAFGNTIYF
>-|11|TRBJ1-1|TRBV5-1
CASRGETEAFF
>TRBD2|17|TRBJ2-1|TRBV14
CASSQVPVLAVYNEQFF
>-|13|TRBJ1-5|TRBV11-2
CASSLDGNQPQHF
>-|12|TRBJ1-5|TRBV18
CASSPAQGPQHF
>TRBD1|16|TRBJ1-1|TRBV5-1
CASSPGPQGEYTEAFF